This T cell receptor (beta chain) was found in a study of identical twins. Germline assignment: CDR1 SGHDT and CDR2 YYEEEE. V was clipped by 3 bases and J by 4 bases, with 11 bases between them. This CDR3 is built from 13 residues. TCRdb ran MiXCR on the 5' RACE reads and lists one entry per CDR3 protein. The sample carries over 200,000 distinct CDR3 sequences, over 5% recorded once. These same data were also listed under a study on T cells expressing NK-cell markers. As that study records: Restriction of the sorted population to alpha-beta TCR T cells was achieved in several experiments with an anti-gamma-delta TCR antibody.

The sequence was obtained from a woman aged 18-29 years in good health. The sequenced sample consisted of CD8+ T cells sorted from blood. The genes are TRBV5-6 and TRBJ2-7; D uncertain. The CDR3 DNA reads as TGTGCCAGCAGCTCGACCAGTAGATACGAGCAGTACTTC. Encoded protein: CASSSTSRYEQYF.